Listed below are T cell receptor beta chains from one sample, sequenced in a study of cytomegalovirus exposure and HLA in healthy donors. The data were produced by immunoSEQ multiplex PCR, yet TCRdb's version contains in-frame clones alone and is incomplete. The table lists under 200,000 clones, around 78% of them singletons, with roughly 15% in the top ten. The source material was PBMCs. These receptors were taken from a woman aged 25 to 45 in good health and CMV-seropositive. Each CDR3 is given with its conserved first and last residue.

J | V | CDR3
TRBJ2-3 | TRBV5-1 | CASSLGLAGAKEGTDTQYF
TRBJ1-6 | TRBV2 | CASNPGIGSPLHF
TRBJ2-7 | TRBV6-6 | CASSYETGYEQYF
TRBJ2-7 | TRBV5-1 | CATTRVAVPYEQYF
TRBJ1-5 | TRBV6-4 | CASSDGAPEHF
TRBJ1-4 | TRBV6-4 | CASEGQGRKLFF
TRBJ2-5 | TRBV5-1 | CASSLEDSFQETQYF
TRBJ2-5 | TRBV15 | CATSRPDQGATRETQYF
TRBJ1-2 | TRBV30 | CAWSSETGGYTF
TRBJ1-2 | TRBV6-4 | CASSADPGQRYTF
TRBJ2-4 | TRBV4-1 | CASSQDPFGLAGGRAKNIQYF
TRBJ1-1 | TRBV28 | CASTLQGGLGNTEAFF
TRBJ2-1 | TRBV6-1 | CASSELPGVGHNEQFF
TRBJ1-2 | TRBV5-1 | CASSPRTGDHGYTF
TRBJ2-1 | TRBV9 | CASSVLAGSSYNEQFF
TRBJ1-5 | TRBV27 | CASSFTPPRQGWNQPQHF
TRBJ1-2 | TRBV7-9 | CASSSWTGGVYGYTF
TRBJ2-7 | TRBV28 | CASRRTGPGEQYF
TRBJ1-4 | TRBV6-1 | CASSVTATNEKLFF
TRBJ2-1 | TRBV30 | CAWSVPAWAGGAYNEQFF
TRBJ1-2 | TRBV18 | CASSPSGQGDGYTF
TRBJ1-6 | TRBV28 | CASSLGASGLRGNSPLHF
TRBJ2-7 | TRBV29-1 | CSFRGGSYEQYF
TRBJ2-2 | TRBV9 | CASSVVQGRNTGELFF
TRBJ2-5 | TRBV15 | CATSRDRTGGGTQYF
TRBJ2-5 | TRBV11-2 | CASSFQGWETQYF
TRBJ2-2 | TRBV11-3 | CASSLDTSTGELFF
TRBJ2-1 | TRBV19 | CASSWTSGGGSYNEQFF
TRBJ1-2 | TRBV27 | CASSTQGDGYTF
TRBJ2-7 | TRBV4-3 | CASSQDGGTYEQYF
TRBJ1-4 | TRBV10-3 | CAISETGGTNEKLFF
TRBJ2-5 | TRBV2 | CASSDARGRGRETQYF
TRBJ2-2 | TRBV7-9 | CSSSLAAGMNTGELFF
TRBJ1-2 | TRBV28 | CASSLQINGYTF
TRBJ1-1 | TRBV15 | CATGIGQLNTEAFF
TRBJ2-3 | TRBV14 | CASSQGASGADTQYF
TRBJ2-3 | TRBV4-3 | CASAQFVGTDTQYF
TRBJ1-1 | TRBV6-1 | CASSLRDTAFF
TRBJ1-4 | TRBV7-9 | CASSLHNEKLFF